This TCR beta chain originates from a study of shared clonotypes between healthy human individuals. Study results and caveats: Sampling involved blood alone; tissue repertoires likely differ.

Profiling relied on immunoSEQ multiplex PCR, and the TCRdb table lists in-frame clones only, not all of them. The sample has roughly 1.5 million clones, under 99% seen once. The germline V gene encodes CDR1 SGHRS and CDR2 YFSETQ. The germline V and J ends were trimmed by 0 bases and 1 base, with 17 bases remaining between them. This CDR3 comprises 17 residues. With respect to this clone: Its target is unknown.

The rearrangement joins TRBV5-1 to TRBJ2-7; D gene unclear. The TCR sequence derives from a man in his thirties or forties in good health. What was sequenced was naive CD4+ T cells sorted from blood. Subset indicated: CD45RA+ positively selected. The CDR3 bases are TGCGCCAGCAGCTTGGGGTCTACGGTCTTAGGGTCCTACGAGCAGTACTTC. Its translation is CASSLGSTVLGSYEQYF.